The rows below give T cell receptor beta chains drawn from one sample of a study of T cells in localized non-small cell lung cancer. TCRdb's copy holds only in-frame clones and misses some; the assay was immunoSEQ multiplex PCR. The sample gives about 2,400 clones, over 20% of which show up once; around 9.3% is in the top ten. The sample was normal lung tissue next to the tumor, taken before any cancer treatment. These receptors all come from a male donor at least 60 years old with stage I squamous cell lung carcinoma. Both conserved end residues are part of each CDR3. The D gene is left open where the match is weak. Rows give clone size only sometimes, using once, few, many, or a class for an expanded clone.

>TRBJ2-2|medium-sized|TRBV11-3|TRBD2
TGTGCCAGCAGTGGAGCGGGAGGCATCGGGGAGCTGTTTTTT
CASSGAGGIGELFF
>TRBJ2-1|few|TRBV6-8|-
TGTGCCAGCAGCCGCGAATCGGGGGCGGCTGAGCAGTTCTTC
CASSRESGAAEQFF
>TRBJ2-1|-|TRBV10-1|-
TGCGCCAGCAGTGAGTCTGAAAGGAATGAGCAGTTCTTC
CASSESERNEQFF
>TRBJ2-7|-|TRBV6-7|-
TGTGCCAGCAGCCCCCCGGGCGAGCAGTACTTC
CASSPPGEQYF
>TRBJ2-3|few|TRBV5-1|-
TGCGCCAGCAGCTTGGGCCTCTCTAGCACAGATACGCAGTATTTT
CASSLGLSSTDTQYF
>TRBJ2-7|-|TRBV9|TRBD2
TGTGCCAGCAGCGTAGGGGGTAGCGGGGACGGGTACGAGCAGTACTTC
CASSVGGSGDGYEQYF
>TRBJ2-1|-|TRBV29-1|TRBD2
TGCAGCGTGACTAGCGGAGTGAGCAATGAGCAGTTCTTC
CSVTSGVSNEQFF
>TRBJ2-2|few|TRBV9|TRBD2
TGTGCCAGCAGTCGAGGAGGGACTAGCGGGGAGGCGGGCACCGGGGAGCTGTTTTTT
CASSRGGTSGEAGTGELFF
>TRBJ2-2|medium-sized|TRBV9|-
TGTGCCAGCAGCCCACGGCCAGGGGCCGGGGAGCTGTTTTTT
CASSPRPGAGELFF
>TRBJ2-2|-|TRBV12-5|-
TGTGCCAGCCGTCGCGGTAGGGAGCTGTTTTTT
CASRRGRELFF
>TRBJ2-1|few|TRBV23-1|-
TGCGCCAGCAGCGCGGGGCTAGACAATGAGCAGTTCTTC
CASSAGLDNEQFF
>TRBJ1-3|few|TRBV11-3|-
TGTGCCAGCAGCTTGAGCAACTCTGGAAACACCATATATTTT
CASSLSNSGNTIYF
>TRBJ2-7|-|TRBV18|-
TGTGCCAGCTCACCACAGGGGAAGGACGAGCAGTACTTC
CASSPQGKDEQYF
>TRBJ1-4|few|TRBV19|-
TGTGCCAGTAGTACTGCGCGAGGCCGCGGTGAAAAACTGTTTTTT
CASSTARGRGEKLFF
>TRBJ2-1|few|TRBV18|-
TGTGCCAGCTCACCGGCAGGCAATGAGCAGTTCTTC
CASSPAGNEQFF
>TRBJ2-7|-|TRBV28|TRBD2
TGTGCCAGCAGTCCCGGACTAGCGGGAACCTACGAGCAGTACTTC
CASSPGLAGTYEQYF
>TRBJ2-2|medium-sized|TRBV11-3|TRBD1
TGTGCCAGCAGTCGGGACAGGGGTCCCGGGGAGCTGTTTTTT
CASSRDRGPGELFF
>TRBJ2-1|few|TRBV6-8|TRBD2
TGTGCCAGCAGTTTCGGTAGCGGGGGGAGTGAGCAGTTCTTC
CASSFGSGGSEQFF
>TRBJ2-5|medium-sized|TRBV11-3|-
TGTGCCAGCAGCCAAGGAATTGAAGGGCTAGCAGAGACCCAGTACTTC
CASSQGIEGLAETQYF